This TCR beta chain was recovered during a study of blood T cell repertoires in COVID-19. This clone was picked up one time. The CDR3 runs to 17 residues. Trimming took 3 bases from V and 3 from J; bases not matched to a gene: 13. From germline, CDR1 is KGHSH and CDR2 LQKENI. Repertoires were generated with immunoSEQ multiplex PCR, while TCRdb's copy carries only in-frame clones and drops some. The repertoire includes 150,000 to 180,000 clones, 75% to 95% of them detected once, and about 0.55% sits in the top ten. The TCR originated in a man in his forties or fifties with acute or convalescent COVID-19. The gene calls are TRBV18 and TRBJ2-7, with 8 bases identical to TRBD1. Sequencing was done on a sample of peripheral blood. The CDR3 DNA follows: TGTGCCAGCTCACCGGGGCCCGGGGACAGGCTAAACTACGAGCAGTACTTC. Amino acid sequence: CASSPGPGDRLNYEQYF.